Following are 6 T cell receptor beta chains from one sample sequenced in a study of T-cell reconstitution after alpha-beta-depleted transplantation in children. As it was prepared, the TCRbeta library received unique molecular identifiers. TCRdb re-called the PCR reads with MiXCR, one entry per CDR3 protein. In the table there are 90,000 to 100,000 distinct CDR3 sequences, 23% of which are singletons. The sequencing used PBMCs, collected before TCRalphabeta/CD19-depleted stem cell transplant. The source of these receptors is a boy between 2 and 10 years old with acute lymphoblastic leukemia, due to receive a stem cell transplant.

This clonotype was counted between two and nine times. The chain couples TRBV20-1 to TRBJ2-1, with 9 bases aligning to TRBD2. The germline CDR1 and CDR2 sequences are DFQATT and SNEGSKA (reference sequence). CDR3 length: 14 residues. With 3 bases clipped from V and 8 bases from J, the junction kept 8 bases outside the gene matches. As DNA, the CDR3 is TGCAGTGCTAGCCCGACTAGCGGAGGGGATGAGCAGTTCTTC. It encodes CSASPTSGGDEQFF.

This clonotype showed up just once. The chain carries TRBV14 and TRBJ2-7; D may be TRBD1 (5 bases). This CDR3 is built from 13 residues. CDR1 and CDR2 from the germline V gene are SGHDN and FVKESK. V was trimmed by 1 base and J by 6 bases, leaving 10 bases between them. DNA for the CDR3: TGTGCCAGCAGCCAAGGCTCAGGGTTCGAGCAGTACTTC. Its translation: CASSQGSGFEQYF.

The chain carries TRBV28 and TRBJ2-2; 10 bases are a match to TRBD2. Germline V gives CDR1 MDHEN, CDR2 SYDVKM. This CDR3 spans 15 amino acids. The ends lost 8 bases at V and 3 bases at J; junction bases unmatched: 6. The CDR3 sequence is CASVRTSGDTGELFF. DNA of the CDR3: TGTGCCAGCGTGAGGACTAGCGGAGACACCGGGGAGCTGTTTTTT.

V gene TRBV6-2 or TRBV6-3 combines with J gene TRBJ2-1, with D unclear. Trimming stripped 1 base from V and 11 bases from J, with 9 bases between. This CDR3 comprises 12 residues. Looked up from germline, CDR1 is MNHEY and CDR2 is SVGEGT. The CDR3 is CASSYLEGKQFF. The DNA for the CDR3 is TGTGCCAGCAGTTACTTGGAAGGGAAGCAGTTCTTC.

This clonotype appeared a few times. The chain recombines TRBV24-1 with TRBJ2-5; TRBD1 aligns across 7 bases. The junction had 7 bases not matched to a gene; V was cut back by 5 bases and J by 5 bases. Germline V gene lookup returns CDR1 KGHDR and CDR2 SFDVKD. CDR3 length: 14 amino acids. The DNA for the CDR3 is TGTGCCACCAGTGGTTACCAGGGGGTGGAGACCCAGTACTTC. Translation gives CATSGYQGVETQYF.

This chain uses TRBV12-3 or TRBV12-4 with TRBJ1-1, with D maybe TRBD1 (5 bases). The length of the CDR3 is 15 residues. V was pared by 3 bases and J by 4 bases, with 15 bases between. For the CDR3, the DNA is TGTGCCAGCAGTTTCTTCTGGGGCGGTGCCACTGAAGCTTTCTTT. Protein: CASSFFWGGATEAFF.